These 6 T cell receptor beta chains share one sample of origin, sequenced in a study of blood T cells in healthy people across ages. Sample-barcoded 5' priming and a J-beta primer mix drove a second PCR of about 6 to 11 cycles. TCRdb processed the 5' RACE reads anew with MiXCR; each CDR3 protein has one entry. The table lists 850,000 to 1,000,000 distinct CDR3 sequences, around 49% of them singletons. Specimen: blood. Receptors were obtained from a man aged 25 to 40 in good health.

The chain recombines TRBV6-5 with TRBJ2-1; 8 nucleotides line up with TRBD1. This CDR3 has 15 residues. With 2 bases clipped from V and 8 bases from J, the junction kept 8 bases outside the gene matches. CDR1 and CDR2 (germline): MNHEY, SVGAGI. The CDR3 protein is CASSYGQGAHDEQFF. DNA for the CDR3: TGTGCCAGCAGTTACGGGCAGGGGGCCCACGATGAGCAGTTCTTC.

This clonotype has only a few counts. The V call is TRBV30, the J call TRBJ2-1; 8 bases align to TRBD2. In germline, CDR1 is GTSNPN, CDR2 SVGIG (reference sequence). The J segment lost 9 bases and the V segment lost 1 base, leaving 2 bases of the junction unmatched. This CDR3 has 12 amino acids. The CDR3 spells CAWSAGGTEQFF. CDR3 bases: TGTGCCTGGAGTGCGGGGGGGACTGAGCAGTTCTTC.

V and J are TRBV20-1 and TRBJ2-1; tentatively, D is TRBD1 (6 bases). The CDR3 loop spans 14 amino acids. Per germline, CDR1 DFQATT and CDR2 SNEGSKA (reference sequence). V was trimmed by 1 base and J by 7 bases, leaving 14 bases between them. The CDR3 region is CSARGGGEVNEQFF. The CDR3 DNA follows: TGCAGTGCTAGAGGAGGGGGAGAAGTAAATGAGCAGTTCTTC.

The chain is built from TRBV12-3 or TRBV12-4 and TRBJ1-1; the D is unclear. V lost 3 bases to trimming and J lost 6 bases, with 11 bases between them. The CDR3 is 13 amino acids. The CDR3 reads CASSFRGYPEAFF. The CDR3 coding sequence is TGTGCCAGCAGTTTTCGAGGGTACCCTGAAGCTTTCTTT.

V gene TRBV7-2 combines with J gene TRBJ1-6; D perhaps matches TRBD1 (5 bases). The ends were cut back, 1 base at V and 10 bases at J, with 11 bases in the middle. Per germline, CDR1 SGHTA and CDR2 FQGNSA. This CDR3 has 14 amino acids. DNA for the CDR3: TGTGCCAGCAGCTTAGTTTGGGGGGAGTCACCCCTCCACTTT. Translating gives CASSLVWGESPLHF.

The chain uses TRBV12-3 or TRBV12-4 and TRBJ2-7, with 8 bases matching TRBD1. V lost 5 bases, J lost 5 bases, and 5 bases stayed unmatched. The CDR3 sequence is 13 residues long. This chain's CDR3 is CASSRQGHDEQYF. The CDR3, as DNA: TGTGCCAGCAGTCGACAGGGGCACGACGAGCAGTACTTC.